This TCR beta chain was obtained from a study of T-cell reconstitution after alpha-beta-depleted transplantation in children (dated by TCRdb to the mid-2010s). A note on the overall study: T-cell immune reconstitution after TCRalphabeta/CD19-depleted allogeneic hematopoietic cell transplantation in children was quantitatively tracked in the study by means of TCR repertoire profiling.

The CDR3 covers 14 residues, taking in both the cysteine and the phenylalanine. Just CDR3 DNA is preserved here, 42 bases in frame from base 1. CDR1 is given as MDHEN and CDR2 as SYDVKM, both from the germline V gene. Unmatched junction bases come to 11, with V trimmed by 7 bases and J by 10 bases. This clonotype was seen only a few times. No antigen is known for it. Nothing much larger sits one base from this clone, and base qualities are not available. The library came from PCR. These reads were obtained on an Illumina HiSeq 2500. Molecular barcoding was employed in the preparation of TCR libraries, with unique molecular identifiers being used to normalize TCRbeta repertoire quantification. TCRdb redid the processing of the public reads, applying fastp at Q25 and MiXCR, and retained in-frame beta chains. All rows with the same CDR3 protein become a single entry with the most common DNA and genes. This sample comprises about 610,000 distinct CDR3 sequences, approximately 10% of them detected only once. The ten largest account for about 4% of the sample.

This sample comprised PBMCs from the stem cell graft donor, obtained from the stem cell graft. The receptor was isolated from a human donor who donated a stem cell graft to a child with acute myeloid leukemia. The sequence links TRBV28 to TRBJ2-1, with 9 bases aligning to TRBD2. The CDR3 in this case is CASISSGTSREQFF. The sequence in DNA is TGTGCCAGCATTTCCTCCGGGACTAGCCGCGAGCAGTTCTTC.